This T cell receptor (beta chain) was retrieved from a study of blood T cell repertoires in COVID-19. Turning to the study itself: Sources were T cells, B-cell-depleted T cells, or PBMCs; the material itself was cDNA or gDNA.

This table comes from immunoSEQ multiplex PCR, and its TCRdb copy is limited to in-frame clones, with some not included. The sample lists some 140,000 clones; 60% to 85% were seen once. Germline V gene data show CDR1 as SGHTA and CDR2 as FQGNSA. With 11 bases clipped from V and 3 bases from J, the junction kept 5 bases outside the gene matches. CDR3 length: 12 amino acids. This sequence originates from a man older than 75 with acute or convalescent COVID-19. Sequences were obtained from peripheral blood. J is TRBJ2-7 and V is TRBV7-2; 9 bases are shared with TRBD1. The CDR3: CASGTGHYEQYF. The CDR3 DNA follows: TGTGCCTCCGGGACAGGGCACTACGAGCAGTACTTC. The whole variable domain, remainder taken from reference TRBV7-2 and TRBJ2-7, is GAGVSQSPSNKVTEKGKDVELRCDPISGHTALYWYRQSLGQGLEFLIYFQGNSAPDKSGLPSDRFSAERTGGSVSTLTIQRTQQEDSAVYLCASGTGHYEQYFGPGTRLTVT.